These 28 T cell receptor beta chains were all obtained from the same sample, sequenced in a study of blood T cell repertoires in COVID-19. Libraries were prepared by immunoSEQ multiplex PCR; TCRdb keeps only in-frame clonotypes and omits some of them. The table includes roughly 100,000 clones, 75% to 85% detected once. Material for sequencing was peripheral blood. The receptor source for this set is a woman of 80 years or more with acute or convalescent COVID-19.

This clone showed up just once. Written as DNA, the CDR3 is TGCGCCAGCAGCCAAGACACGGGGGAACAGCTCGGGCAAACCCAGTACTTC. Its protein is CASSQDTGEQLGQTQYF. The chain employs TRBV4-3 and TRBJ2-5, with D perhaps matching TRBD2 (6 bases). Between the trimmed V and J ends, which lost 0 bases and 8 bases, there was a span of 22 bases. Germline V CDR1 and CDR2: LGHNA, YSLEER. The CDR3 length is 17 residues.

This clone occurred a few times. The J gene is TRBJ1-4, the V gene TRBV29-1; D gene ambiguous. Germline V lookup: CDR1 SQVTM, CDR2 ANQGSEA. CDR3 length: 14 amino acids. Between the trimmed V and J ends, which lost 4 bases and 0 bases, there was a span of 9 bases. The CDR3 DNA reads as TGCAGCGTTGCGGGGAGTGCAACTAATGAAAAACTGTTTTTT. Translating it yields CSVAGSATNEKLFF.

The gene calls are TRBV19 and TRBJ1-2; 9 bases map to TRBD1. With 1 base clipped from V and 8 bases from J, the junction kept 8 bases outside the gene matches. The CDR3 spans 15 residues. CDR1 and CDR2 from the germline V gene are LNHDA and SQIVND (reference sequence). The CDR3 bases are TGTGCCAGTAGTATAGGTTCGGGACAGGGTTTCGGCTACACCTTC. This codes for CASSIGSGQGFGYTF. The full variable domain, with the rest looked up from reference TRBV19 and TRBJ1-2, is DGGITQSPKYLFRKEGQNVTLSCEQNLNHDAMYWYRQDPGQGLRLIYYSQIVNDFQKGDIAEGYSVSREKKESFPLTVTSAQKNPTAFYLCASSIGSGQGFGYTFGSGTRLTVV.

The chain joins TRBV5-1 to TRBJ2-2; 11 bases map to TRBD1. CDR1 is SGHRS and CDR2 is YFSETQ in the germline V gene. This CDR3 comprises 15 residues. Losses at the gene ends were 5 bases for V and 6 bases for J; bases not matched to a gene: 6. CDR3 coding DNA: TGCGCCAGCAGATCCGGGACAGGGGGTTCCGGGGAGCTGTTTTTT. Translating gives CASRSGTGGSGELFF.

This CDR3 is CASRPTGAVGQYF. In DNA, the CDR3 is TGTGCCAGCAGACCTACAGGGGCCGTCGGGCAGTACTTC. The chain links TRBV6-2 or TRBV6-3 to TRBJ2-7, with 7 bases aligning to TRBD1. Germline values: CDR1 MNHEY, CDR2 SVGEGT. The CDR3 has 13 residues. Trimming removed 6 bases from V and 9 bases from J; junction bases left unmatched: 11.

The chain employs TRBV29-1 and TRBJ1-2; D unresolved. The CDR3 consists of 17 residues. With 6 bases removed from V and 1 base from J, the gap between germline ends came to 24 bases. Germline assignment: CDR1 SQVTM and CDR2 ANQGSEA. For the CDR3, the DNA is TGCAGCGTGGTTAAATATAATTTTCGGCAGGTTAACTATGGCTACACCTTC. Translation gives CSVVKYNFRQVNYGYTF.

This clone appeared once. The chain carries TRBV27 and TRBJ1-5; a possible D gene is TRBD1 (6 bases). CDR1 is MNHEY and CDR2 is SMNVEV in the germline V gene (reference sequence). This CDR3 contains 15 residues. Trimming took off 3 bases at V and 0 bases at J, with 9 bases between the two ends. CDR3 DNA sequence: TGTGCCAGCAGTTTTGGACAGTATAGCAATCAGCCCCAGCATTTT. It encodes CASSFGQYSNQPQHF.

This chain joins TRBV7-8 and TRBJ2-3; D possibly corresponds to TRBD2 (6 bases). Germline assignment: CDR1 SGHVS and CDR2 FQNEAQ. Deletions cut 2 bases from V and 4 bases from J, with 16 bases between. This CDR3 has 16 amino acids. DNA for the CDR3: TGTGCCAGCAGCTTAAGGTCTCTAAGGGAGGCAGATACGCAGTATTTT. Its translation: CASSLRSLREADTQYF.

The gene calls are TRBV5-1 and TRBJ2-5; 9 bases are a match to TRBD2. V lost 0 bases and J lost 5; bases outside the gene matches: 5. The CDR3 totals 15 residues. From germline, CDR1 is SGHRS and CDR2 YFSETQ. The CDR3 is CASSLVAGVGETQYF. The DNA for the CDR3 is TGCGCCAGCAGCTTGGTAGCGGGAGTAGGCGAGACCCAGTACTTC.

This clone was seen only once. In DNA, the CDR3 is TGTGCCAGCAGCTTCGGGGGGCCCGGTGAGCAGTTCTTC. Its translation: CASSFGGPGEQFF. The gene calls are TRBV11-2 and TRBJ2-1; possible D gene TRBD2, 7 bases. This CDR3 contains 13 residues. V lost 3 bases, J lost 9 bases, and 12 bases lay in between. Germline V lookup: CDR1 SGHAT, CDR2 FQNNGV.

This chain uses TRBV28 with TRBJ2-4, with D possibly TRBD2 on 6 matching bases. Germline CDR1 MDHEN, CDR2 SYDVKM. The CDR3 spans 16 residues. Trimming shortened V by 5 bases and J by 3 bases, and 17 bases separated the two germline ends. The CDR3 nucleotides read TGTGCCAGCAGTCCGACTCCGGTGGGGGGCAAAAACATTCAGTACTTC. Residues: CASSPTPVGGKNIQYF.

The genes are TRBV27 and TRBJ2-7, with D possibly TRBD1 on 6 matching bases. The ends were cut back, 6 bases at V and 12 bases at J, with 15 bases in the middle. Germline V CDR1 and CDR2: MNHEY, SMNVEV (reference sequence). The CDR3 loop spans 11 amino acids. CDR3 amino acids: CASSSGQIWYF. CDR3 coding DNA: TGTGCCAGCAGCTCCGGACAGATATGGTACTTC.

The CDR3 sequence: CASSLNRGNYGYTF. DNA for the CDR3: TGTGCCAGCAGCTTGAACAGGGGTAACTATGGCTACACCTTC. V is TRBV11-2 and J is TRBJ1-2, with TRBD1 matching 7 bases. Losses at the gene ends were 3 bases for V and 1 base for J; bases not matched to a gene: 2. The V gene's germline CDR1 is SGHAT and CDR2 FQNNGV. CDR3 length equals 14 residues. Drawing the rest from reference TRBV11-2 and TRBJ1-2, the complete variable domain is EAGVAQSPRYKIIEKRQSVAFWCNPISGHATLYWYQQILGQGPKLLIQFQNNGVVDDSQLPKDRFSAERLKGVDSTLKIQPAKLEDSAVYLCASSLNRGNYGYTFGSGTRLTVV.

J is TRBJ2-5 and V is TRBV2; 10 bases fit TRBD2. In germline, CDR1 is SNHLY, CDR2 FYNNEI. The V and J ends lost 10 bases and 4 bases, in that order; junction bases with no gene match: 9. The CDR3 runs to 14 residues. The CDR3 reads CATGLAVLRETQYF. In nucleotides, the CDR3 is TGTGCCACCGGACTAGCGGTACTTCGAGAGACCCAGTACTTC.

Regarding this clone: One end of the junction varies from germline; a read error may be responsible. This chain links TRBV3-1 (or the pseudogene TRBV3-2) with TRBJ1-2; TRBD1 aligns across 7 bases. The CDR3 has 10 residues. CDR1 LGHDT and CDR2 YNNKEL come from the germline V gene (reference sequence). The CDR3 nucleotides read TGTGCCAGCAGCCCTAGGGACAGCTGGTTC. This sequence encodes CASSPRDSWF.

The chain has TRBV28 and TRBJ2-7; 7 bases map to TRBD1. V shed 4 bases, J shed 0 bases, and the junction held 6 bases outside the gene matches. This CDR3 is 15 amino acids long. Per germline, CDR1 MDHEN and CDR2 SYDVKM. CDR3 sequence: CASSSPGQSSYEQYF. The CDR3 coding sequence is TGTGCCAGCAGTTCGCCGGGACAGAGCTCCTACGAGCAGTACTTC.

V and J are TRBV6-6 and TRBJ1-4, with 10 bases fitting TRBD1. The V gene's germline CDR1 is MNHNY and CDR2 SVGAGI (reference sequence). This CDR3 spans 15 amino acids. Trimming removed 4 bases from V and 7 bases from J; junction bases left unmatched: 6. This CDR3 reads CASSSGQGVAEKLFF. The CDR3 bases are TGTGCCAGCAGTTCCGGACAGGGGGTCGCTGAAAAACTGTTTTTT.

The CDR3 region is CASSPEGLGNQPQHF. The CDR3 nucleotides read TGTGCCAGCTCACCGGAGGGGTTGGGCAATCAGCCCCAGCATTTT. The chain combines TRBV18 with TRBJ1-5; D might be TRBD1 (5 bases). V shed 3 bases and J shed 2 bases, with 11 bases lying between them. Germline CDR1 is KGHSH and CDR2 is LQKENI. The CDR3 loop spans 15 amino acids.

J is TRBJ2-5 and V is TRBV3-1 (or the pseudogene TRBV3-2); D unresolved. Germline values: CDR1 LGHDT, CDR2 YNNKEL (reference sequence). The CDR3 length is 15 residues. V dropped 1 base and J dropped 5 bases, with 14 bases sitting between them. Here the CDR3 reads CASSQVGLSQETQYF. The DNA for the CDR3 is TGTGCCAGCAGCCAAGTGGGCCTTTCTCAGGAGACCCAGTACTTC.

J is TRBJ2-1 and V is TRBV28; TRBD2 is a possible D gene (5 bases). The germline gives CDR1 MDHEN, CDR2 SYDVKM. V was trimmed by 3 bases and J by 0 bases, leaving 12 bases between them. The CDR3 extends over 16 amino acids. The chain's CDR3 is CASSLPGAGSYNEQFF. CDR3 bases: TGTGCCAGCAGTTTGCCGGGTGCGGGCTCCTACAATGAGCAGTTCTTC.

The chain couples TRBV5-6 to TRBJ2-3; 9 nucleotides agree with TRBD1. The CDR3 length is 18 residues. The ends lost 2 bases at V and 0 bases at J; junction bases unmatched: 10. The germline gives CDR1 SGHDT, CDR2 YYEEEE. CDR3 DNA sequence: TGTGCCAGCAGCTTAGAAGGGACAGGGTTGACTAGCACAGATACGCAGTATTTT. It specifies CASSLEGTGLTSTDTQYF. Filled out from reference TRBV5-6 and TRBJ2-3, the complete variable domain reads DAGVTQSPTHLIKTRGQQVTLRCSPKSGHDTVSWYQQALGQGPQFIFQYYEEEERQRGNFPDRFSGHQFPNYSSELNVNALLLGDSALYLCASSLEGTGLTSTDTQYFGPGTRLTVL.

The V gene is TRBV7-2, the J gene TRBJ2-7, with 11 nucleotides matching TRBD2. The CDR3 is made up of 15 amino acids. Germline assignment: CDR1 SGHTA and CDR2 FQGNSA. V was clipped by 5 bases and J by 4 bases; unmatched bases: 7. The chain's CDR3 is CASSPASGRTYEQYF. Written as DNA, the CDR3 is TGTGCCAGCAGCCCCGCTAGCGGGAGGACGTACGAGCAGTACTTC.

The chain combines TRBV3-1 (or the pseudogene TRBV3-2) with TRBJ1-1; D is unresolved. Germline V CDR1 and CDR2: LGHDT, YNNKEL (reference sequence). V gave up 4 bases and J gave up 11 bases, with 17 bases separating them. The length of the CDR3 is 13 residues. The CDR3 reads CASSPLEGLWAFF. CDR3 in DNA: TGTGCCAGCAGCCCATTGGAGGGTCTTTGGGCTTTCTTT.

This clone showed up just a few times. The rearrangement uses TRBV7-9 and TRBJ1-6; 8 nucleotides agree with TRBD1. Germline CDR1 reads SEHNR; CDR2 reads FQNEAQ (reference sequence). This CDR3 spans 16 amino acids. V shed 4 bases, J shed 9 bases, and the junction held 11 bases outside the gene matches. The CDR3 bases are TGTGCCAGCAGCTCAACCGGGACAGGAAACTTTTCACCCCTCCACTTT. This translates into CASSSTGTGNFSPLHF.

This clone appeared a few times. The genes are TRBV5-1 and TRBJ1-1; D remains ambiguous. Trimming left V 4 bases short and J 0 bases short, with 10 bases between. This CDR3 contains 14 residues. Per the germline V gene, CDR1 is SGHRS and CDR2 is YFSETQ. The DNA for the CDR3 is TGCGCCAGCAGCAACCGGGAATTGAACACTGAAGCTTTCTTT. Amino acids: CASSNRELNTEAFF. Using reference TRBV5-1 and TRBJ1-1 for the parts outside the CDR3, the full variable domain is KAGVTQTPRYLIKTRGQQVTLSCSPISGHRSVSWYQQTPGQGLQFLFEYFSETQRNKGNFPGRFSGRQFSNSRSEMNVSTLELGDSALYLCASSNRELNTEAFFGQGTRLTVV.

Note on this clone: This may arise from a read error, as a much more abundant clone is one base away. V is TRBV7-3 and J is TRBJ2-3; 10 nucleotides align to TRBD2. The ends lost 5 bases at V and 4 bases at J; junction bases unmatched: 3. The V gene's germline CDR1 is SGHTA and CDR2 FQGTGA. CDR3 size: 14 residues. CDR3 coding DNA: TGTGCCAGCAGCACCGGACTAGCGGCAGATACGCAGTATTTT. It specifies CASSTGLAADTQYF. The variable domain in full, with the rest retrieved from reference TRBV7-3 and TRBJ2-3, is GAGVSQTPSNKVTEKGKYVELRCDPISGHTALYWYRQSLGQGPEFLIYFQGTGAADDSGLPNDRFFAVRPEGSVSTLKIQRTERGDSAVYLCASSTGLAADTQYFGPGTRLTVL.

CDR3: CASSSRQGWDTQYF. The CDR3 DNA reads TGTGCCAGCAGCTCTCGACAGGGGTGGGATACGCAGTATTTT. The V gene is TRBV5-8, the J gene TRBJ2-3; 8 bases are shared with TRBD1. The V segment lost 3 bases and the J segment 6 bases; nucleotides outside the gene matches: 6. The CDR3 consists of 14 residues. Germline CDR1 is SGHTS and CDR2 is YDEGEE.

The V and J genes are TRBV5-6 and TRBJ2-2, with 7 bases identical to TRBD2. The CDR3 runs to 16 residues. V lost 1 base to trimming and J lost 0 bases; unmatched junction nucleotides: 3. CDR1 is SGHDT, CDR2 YYEEEE, per germline. In nucleotides, the CDR3 is TGTGCCAGCAGCTTGAGGCTAGCGGCGAACACCGGGGAGCTGTTTTTT. This sequence encodes CASSLRLAANTGELFF.